Listed here are 22 T cell receptor beta chains from one sample, sequenced in a study of liver allograft versus peripheral blood T cells. Study as a whole: Graft-liver T cell receptor repertoires were compared against recipient peripheral blood repertoires.

TCRdb re-called the reads through MiXCR, storing one row per CDR3 protein. The table lists over 5,500 distinct CDR3 sequences, about a sixth of them singletons, with approximately 49% in the top ten. The receptors come from a human patient who had a liver transplant. Some T cells here may be from the graft donor.

The chain couples TRBV5-8 to TRBJ2-7; D gene ambiguous. This CDR3 has 13 amino acids. Germline lookup yields CDR1 SGHTS and CDR2 YDEGEE. With 1 base removed from V and 6 bases from J, the gap between germline ends came to 11 bases. This CDR3 reads CASSLFPSVEQYF. The DNA for the CDR3 is TGTGCCAGCAGCTTGTTCCCCTCGGTCGAGCAGTACTTC.

A remark on this clonotype: Sequence at one end of the junction differs from germline and may be a read error. The genes are TRBV11-2 and TRBJ2-3, with D unclear. The CDR3 sequence is 15 residues long. Germline V CDR1 and CDR2: SGHAT, FQNNGV. CDR3 coding DNA: TGTACCAGCAGCTTTACAGAGCCACCCACAGATACGCAGTATTTT. It specifies CTSSFTEPPTDTQYF.

The chain couples TRBV28 to TRBJ1-2; D remains unclear. Between the trimmed V and J ends, which lost 2 bases and 8 bases, there was a span of 6 bases. The germline V gene encodes CDR1 MDHEN and CDR2 SYDVKM. CDR3 length: 11 amino acids. The CDR3 region has the DNA TGTGCCAGCAGTTTAGGGATGGGCTACACCTTC. This sequence encodes CASSLGMGYTF.

This chain connects TRBV28 to TRBJ1-1; D remains unclear. The germline gives CDR1 MDHEN, CDR2 SYDVKM. CDR3 length: 15 amino acids. Deletions cut 3 bases from V and 11 bases from J, with 22 bases between. CDR3 DNA: TGTGCCAGCAGTTTCCCCCCGCCGGGTAGACGTGAGGCTTTCTTT. Protein sequence: CASSFPPPGRREAFF.

The table lists this clonotype with a few counts. The chain recombines TRBV30 with TRBJ2-3; no clear D. The CDR3 extends over 12 amino acids. With 7 bases removed from V and 4 bases from J, the gap between germline ends came to 12 bases. CDR1 GTSNPN and CDR2 SVGIG come from the germline V gene (reference sequence). The CDR3 DNA is TGTGCCTACCTAGGTGGGGCAGATACGCAGTATTTT. It codes for CAYLGGADTQYF.

By share, this clonotype counts as medium-sized. The chain has TRBV28 and TRBJ1-1; no reliable D call. The germline CDR1 and CDR2 sequences are MDHEN and SYDVKM. V lost 5 bases and J lost 0, with 10 bases in between. The CDR3 runs to 14 residues. The chain's CDR3 is CASSPAFVNTEAFF. The CDR3 nucleotides are TGTGCCAGCAGTCCCGCGTTCGTGAACACTGAAGCTTTCTTT.

The table lists this clonotype with many counts. The chain has TRBV28 and TRBJ2-3; TRBD1 matches at 10 bases. Trimming cost V 6 bases and J 3 bases; bases outside gene matches: 6. CDR1 and CDR2 (germline): MDHEN, SYDVKM. CDR3 length equals 15 residues. The CDR3 sequence is CASSPTGGETDTQYF. The DNA of the CDR3 is TGTGCCAGCAGCCCGACAGGGGGCGAGACAGATACGCAGTATTTT.

This clonotype was counted between two and nine times. V gene TRBV10-3 combines with J gene TRBJ2-7; D is perhaps TRBD1 or TRBD2 (6 bases each). The CDR3 has 15 amino acids. Germline CDR1 is ENHRY and CDR2 is SYGVKD. V was clipped by 0 bases and J by 1 base, with 10 bases between them. The CDR3 region is CAISESLGGSYEQYF. The CDR3 DNA reads as TGTGCCATCAGTGAGTCGTTAGGGGGGTCCTACGAGCAGTACTTC.

This clonotype showed up many times. V gene TRBV6-1 combines with J gene TRBJ2-7, with 7 bases lining up with TRBD1. The CDR3 extends over 13 amino acids. The germline V gene has CDR1 MNHNS and CDR2 SASEGT. J gave up 4 bases and V 2 bases, and 2 bases lay outside the gene matches. This chain's CDR3 is CASSEIQGYEQYF. As DNA, the CDR3 is TGTGCCAGCAGTGAAATACAGGGGTACGAGCAGTACTTC.

This clonotype has ten or more counts. The rearrangement links TRBV19 to TRBJ2-2; D remains unclear. The V end lost 8 bases, the J end lost 1 base, and 23 bases lay between the germline ends. In germline, CDR1 is LNHDA, CDR2 SQIVND (reference sequence). This CDR3 is 18 amino acids long. CDR3 in DNA: TGTGCCAGTCCCCAGATAAAAGATGTTCTAAAGAACACCGGGGAGCTGTTTTTT. This translates into CASPQIKDVLKNTGELFF.

This clonotype is medium-sized within its sample. The rearrangement joins TRBV13 to TRBJ2-5; D perhaps matches TRBD1 (5 bases). Trimming removed 3 bases from V and 5 bases from J, with 13 bases in between. The CDR3 length is 14 residues. Germline V gene sequence: CDR1 PRHDT, CDR2 FYEKMQ (reference sequence). CDR3 nucleotides: TGTGCCAGCAGCTTCCAGGGCCGAGTGGAGACCCAGTACTTC. Translating gives CASSFQGRVETQYF.

The chain carries TRBV2 and TRBJ1-3; the D gene is possibly TRBD1 (5 bases). CDR1 is SNHLY and CDR2 is FYNNEI in the germline V gene. CDR3 length: 16 amino acids. Trimming took off 10 bases at V and 1 base at J, with 20 bases between the two ends. CDR3 amino acids: CAIGTARTNSGNTIYF. CDR3 sequence (DNA): TGTGCCATCGGGACTGCCAGGACAAATTCTGGAAACACCATATATTTT.

The chain recombines TRBV12-3 or TRBV12-4 with TRBJ1-5; D gene uncertain. This CDR3 comprises 15 residues. Trimming pared 5 bases from V and 2 bases from J, leaving 13 bases between. The CDR3 is CASSPGEFGNQPQHF. Here the CDR3 DNA reads TGTGCCAGCAGTCCCGGGGAGTTCGGCAATCAGCCCCAGCATTTT.

This clonotype showed up many times. The chain employs TRBV29-1 and TRBJ2-5, with a possible D match to TRBD1 (5 bases). The CDR3 spans 10 residues. The V end was cut by 7 bases, the J end by 5 bases, with 8 bases between. Germline CDR1 reads SQVTM; CDR2 reads ANQGSEA. The CDR3 DNA follows: TGCAGCGGGTGGGGCGAGACCCAGTACTTC. This translates into CSGWGETQYF.

The chain is built from TRBV9 and TRBJ2-1; 8 positions match TRBD2. Trimming at V came to 0 bases and at J to 5 bases, leaving 4 bases not matched to a gene. The CDR3 runs 15 residues. Germline V gene sequence: CDR1 SGDLS, CDR2 YYNGEE. The CDR3 DNA reads TGTGCCAGCAGCGTAGAGGGACTAGGGCACAATGAGCAGTTCTTC. Protein product: CASSVEGLGHNEQFF.

This clonotype came up a few times. The chain employs TRBV9 and TRBJ2-7; possibly TRBD1 for D (5 bases). Trimming took off 0 bases at V and 2 bases at J, with 12 bases between the two ends. The germline CDR1 and CDR2 sequences are SGDLS and YYNGEE. The CDR3 spans 15 residues. The chain's CDR3 is CASSVGSGITYEQYF. DNA for the CDR3: TGTGCCAGCAGCGTAGGATCAGGGATCACCTACGAGCAGTACTTC.

This chain joins TRBV30 and TRBJ1-1, with D perhaps matching TRBD1 (6 bases). V was cut by 5 bases and J by 5 bases, with 12 bases left in between. Germline V gene sequence: CDR1 GTSNPN, CDR2 SVGIG (reference sequence). CDR3 size: 12 residues. CDR3 loop: CAWDRSQTEAFF. CDR3 nucleotide sequence: TGTGCCTGGGACAGGTCCCAGACTGAAGCTTTCTTT.

This clonotype is medium-sized. The chain links TRBV10-3 to TRBJ2-7, with 8 positions matching TRBD2. This CDR3 has 14 amino acids. The V gene end was trimmed by 3 bases and the J gene end by 3 bases; junction bases not matched to a gene: 4. Per germline, CDR1 ENHRY and CDR2 SYGVKD. The CDR3 loop is CAISESREDYEQYF. In DNA, the CDR3 is TGTGCCATCAGTGAATCGCGGGAGGACTACGAGCAGTACTTC.

This clonotype has at least ten counts. J is TRBJ2-7 and V is TRBV10-3, with 9 bases lining up with TRBD1. V was pared by 0 bases and J by 5 bases, with 11 bases of the junction left unmatched. The CDR3 extends over 17 amino acids. CDR1 is ENHRY, CDR2 SYGVKD, per germline. The CDR3 loop reads CAISESERDRVLNEQYF. For the CDR3, the DNA is TGTGCCATCAGTGAGTCGGAGCGGGACAGGGTTTTAAACGAGCAGTACTTC.

This clonotype has just a few counts. The chain combines TRBV6-5 with TRBJ1-1; D remains ambiguous. The CDR3 covers 14 residues. From germline, CDR1 is MNHEY and CDR2 SVGAGI. The V gene lost 3 bases and the J gene lost 0 bases, with 8 bases spanning the gap. The CDR3 coding sequence is TGTGCCAGCAGTTATAGGAGTCTGAACACTGAAGCTTTCTTT. Translated, it gives CASSYRSLNTEAFF.

As regards this clonotype: A much larger clone sits a single nucleotide away, making a read error possible. The chain has TRBV18 and TRBJ2-3; TRBD1 matches at 11 bases. Losses at the gene ends were 3 bases for V and 4 bases for J; bases not matched to a gene: 6. The CDR3 sequence is 16 residues long. Germline V lookup: CDR1 KGHSH, CDR2 LQKENI. The chain's CDR3 is CASSPGQGERPDTQYF. DNA of the CDR3: TGTGCCAGCTCACCGGGACAGGGGGAAAGGCCAGATACGCAGTATTTT.

This clonotype was seen a few times. The chain employs TRBV11-2 and TRBJ2-7; D remains unclear. The germline V gene encodes CDR1 SGHAT and CDR2 FQNNGV. CDR3 length equals 13 residues. V lost 1 base and J 3 bases, leaving 7 bases between the germline ends. The CDR3, as DNA: TGTGCCAGCAGCTTAGGACTCAACTACGAGCAGTACTTC. Translation: CASSLGLNYEQYF.